This T cell receptor beta chain was sequenced during a study of cytomegalovirus exposure and HLA in healthy donors. This PCR relied on a set of 60 Vbeta primers and 13 Jbeta primers. Assay used: immunoSEQ multiplex PCR; TCRdb lists only in-frame clones, some missing. The data show 150,000 to 200,000 clones, roughly nine tenths seen once. Whole-study results and caveats: Clonal expansion, a later analysis showed, was greater in HLA-associated TCR beta chains than in equally common others.

As for this clone: Its antigen is not known.

Trimming at V came to 7 bases and at J to 4 bases, leaving 2 bases not matched to a gene. This CDR3 region has 12 residues. Germline CDR1 is LNHDA and CDR2 is SQIVND (reference sequence). V gene TRBV19 combines with J gene TRBJ1-1, with 8 bases matching TRBD1. The material sequenced was PBMCs. The TCR was taken from a girl under three years old in good health and CMV-seronegative. The CDR3 loop reads CASTDRGTEAFF. In DNA form, the CDR3 reads TGTGCCAGTACCGACAGGGGCACTGAAGCTTTCTTT.